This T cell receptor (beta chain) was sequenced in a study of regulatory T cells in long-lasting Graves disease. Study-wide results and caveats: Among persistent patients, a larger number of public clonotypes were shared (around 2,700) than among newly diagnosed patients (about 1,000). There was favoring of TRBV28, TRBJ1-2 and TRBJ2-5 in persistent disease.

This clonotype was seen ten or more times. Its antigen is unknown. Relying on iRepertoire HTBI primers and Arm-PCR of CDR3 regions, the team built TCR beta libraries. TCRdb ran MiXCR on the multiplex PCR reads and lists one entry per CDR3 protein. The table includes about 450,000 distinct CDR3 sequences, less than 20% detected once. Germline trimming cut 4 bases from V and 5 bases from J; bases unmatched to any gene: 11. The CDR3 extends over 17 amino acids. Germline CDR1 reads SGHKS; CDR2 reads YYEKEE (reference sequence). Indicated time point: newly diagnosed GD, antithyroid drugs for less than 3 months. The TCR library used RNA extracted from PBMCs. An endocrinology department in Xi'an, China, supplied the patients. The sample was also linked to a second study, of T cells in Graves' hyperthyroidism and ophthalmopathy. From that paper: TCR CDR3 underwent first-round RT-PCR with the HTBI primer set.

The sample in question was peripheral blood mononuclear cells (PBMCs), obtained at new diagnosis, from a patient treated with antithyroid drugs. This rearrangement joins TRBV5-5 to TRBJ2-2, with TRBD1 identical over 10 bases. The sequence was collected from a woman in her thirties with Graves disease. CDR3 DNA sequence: TGTGCCAGCAGCCATTTTTTCGGGACAGGGGATACCGGGGAGCTGTTTTTT. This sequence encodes CASSHFFGTGDTGELFF.